The sequence of this T cell receptor beta chain was determined in a study of cytomegalovirus exposure and HLA in healthy donors. Study summary: Ancestry clustering placed more than 65% of several hundred genotyped donors in the Caucasian-associated cluster. Study observations and caveats: Common viral pathogens seemed to be connected with several of the most significant clusters, according to a later analysis. Later work found that TCR association rates differed between HLA loci; DRB1 had the most and HLA-C the fewest.

CDR3 length: 14 residues. The germline V gene encodes CDR1 WSHSY and CDR2 SAAADI. Trimming stripped 11 bases from V and 6 bases from J, with 19 bases between. For this clone: What it binds is unknown.

The PCR made use of 60 Vbeta and 13 Jbeta primers. Here immunoSEQ multiplex PCR was the method, and the copy in TCRdb shows in-frame clones only, minus some. Its listing shows around 130,000 clones. This receptor was obtained from an older woman in good health and CMV-seronegative. The sequenced material came from PBMCs. V usage is TRBV10-2 and J usage is TRBJ2-2, with D tentatively TRBD1 (7 bases). The CDR3 here is CAVRRPGGPGELFF. The CDR3 region has the DNA TGCGCCGTCAGACGACCAGGGGGGCCCGGGGAGCTGTTTTTT.